This T cell receptor (beta chain) was profiled in a study of control samples from healthy donors and cancer patients. CDR3 size: 15 residues. Per the germline V gene, CDR1 is SNHLY and CDR2 is FYNNEI. V was pared by 6 bases and J by 1 base, with 5 bases of the junction left unmatched. Clones were read by immunoSEQ multiplex PCR, and TCRdb kept only the in-frame ones, dropping some. Among around 150,000 clones listed, around nine tenths were seen once. The sample comprised blood. This receptor was obtained from a young man in good health. The chain employs TRBV2 and TRBJ2-1; 8 positions agree with TRBD2. The CDR3 sequence: CASRNGRASYNEQFF. The DNA for the CDR3 is TGTGCCAGCAGGAACGGGAGGGCATCCTACAATGAGCAGTTCTTC.